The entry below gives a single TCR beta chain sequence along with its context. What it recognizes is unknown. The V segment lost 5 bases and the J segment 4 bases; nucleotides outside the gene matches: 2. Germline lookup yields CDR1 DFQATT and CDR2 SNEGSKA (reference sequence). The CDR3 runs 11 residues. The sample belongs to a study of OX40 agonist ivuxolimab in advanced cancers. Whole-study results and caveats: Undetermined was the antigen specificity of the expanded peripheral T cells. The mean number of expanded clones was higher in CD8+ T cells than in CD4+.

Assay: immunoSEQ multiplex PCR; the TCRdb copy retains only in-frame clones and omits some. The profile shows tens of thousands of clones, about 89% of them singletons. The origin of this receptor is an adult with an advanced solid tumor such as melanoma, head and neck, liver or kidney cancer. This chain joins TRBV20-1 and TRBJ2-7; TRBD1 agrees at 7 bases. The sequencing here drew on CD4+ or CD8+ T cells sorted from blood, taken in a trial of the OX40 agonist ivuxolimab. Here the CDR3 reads CSAGDSYEQYF. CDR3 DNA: TGCAGTGCTGGGGACAGTTACGAGCAGTACTTC.